These 19 T cell receptor beta chains share one sample of origin, sequenced in a study of OX40 agonist ivuxolimab in advanced cancers. TCRdb's copy holds only in-frame clones and misses some; the assay was immunoSEQ multiplex PCR. Of roughly 80,000 clones detected, roughly 91% appear once; the ten largest clones hold around an eighth. Source: CD4+ or CD8+ T cells sorted from blood, taken in a trial of the OX40 agonist ivuxolimab. The receptors derive from an adult with an advanced solid tumor such as melanoma, head and neck, liver or kidney cancer.

For this clone: A read error may produce the germline difference seen at one junction end. This chain connects TRBV11-2 to TRBJ2-7; TRBD1 or TRBD2 may be the D gene (7 bases each). The CDR3 length is 11 residues. The germline V gene has CDR1 SGHAT and CDR2 FQNNGV. CDR3 sequence reads: CASSLGGGDSF. The CDR3 region has the DNA TGTGCCAGCAGCTTAGGAGGGGGGGACAGCTTC.

V and J are TRBV11-3 and TRBJ2-7, with D possibly matching TRBD1 (6 bases). The V gene's germline CDR1 is SGHNT and CDR2 YENEEA. CDR3 size: 15 residues. Trimming cost V 4 bases and J 0 bases, with 13 bases left between them. The CDR3 DNA is TGTGCCAGCAGCTCCGAGACAGGCCTCTCCTACGAGCAGTACTTC. Protein: CASSSETGLSYEQYF.

The chain combines TRBV12-5 with TRBJ2-2; 12 positions agree with TRBD2. Germline V gene data show CDR1 as LGHNT and CDR2 as FRNRAP. V was pared by 3 bases and J by 4 bases, with 9 bases of the junction left unmatched. This CDR3 spans 18 amino acids. The CDR3 spells CASGFLLAGGPGTGELFF. The CDR3 DNA reads TGTGCTAGTGGTTTCCTGCTAGCGGGAGGGCCGGGCACCGGGGAGCTGTTTTTT.

This rearrangement joins TRBV11-2 to TRBJ2-7; 8 nucleotides match TRBD2. Germline trimming cut 4 bases from V and 1 base from J; bases unmatched to any gene: 6. CDR1 is SGHAT and CDR2 is FQNNGV in the germline V gene. The CDR3 spans 15 residues. This chain's CDR3 is CASSWAGGGSYEQYF. The CDR3 DNA reads as TGTGCCAGCAGCTGGGCCGGGGGGGGTTCCTACGAGCAGTACTTC.

The CDR3 is CASRETGGAREKLFF. The CDR3 coding sequence is TGTGCCAGCAGGGAAACAGGGGGCGCGAGAGAAAAACTGTTTTTT. This chain links TRBV27 with TRBJ1-4; 9 positions match TRBD1. Germline loops: CDR1 MNHEY, CDR2 SMNVEV (reference sequence). The CDR3 totals 15 residues. The ends lost 6 bases at V and 8 bases at J; junction bases unmatched: 10.

The chain has TRBV27 and TRBJ2-7; 8 positions match TRBD2. V trimming: 2 bases; J trimming: 4 bases; junction bases outside the gene matches: 7. This CDR3 has 15 amino acids. Germline V CDR1 and CDR2: MNHEY, SMNVEV (reference sequence). CDR3 sequence reads: CASSLGAGGGYEQYF. In DNA, the CDR3 is TGTGCCAGCAGTTTAGGGGCGGGAGGTGGTTACGAGCAGTACTTC.

V gene TRBV11-2 combines with J gene TRBJ1-1; D may be TRBD1 (5 bases). V was cut by 0 bases and J by 4 bases, with 9 bases left in between. This CDR3 region has 14 residues. Germline CDR1 and CDR2: SGHAT and FQNNGV. The CDR3 coding sequence is TGTGCCAGCAGCTTAGAGCAGGGTGCCACTGAAGCTTTCTTT. It codes for CASSLEQGATEAFF.

This rearrangement joins TRBV9 to TRBJ2-1; D perhaps matches TRBD1 (6 bases). The germline gives CDR1 SGDLS, CDR2 YYNGEE. The CDR3 extends over 13 amino acids. With 6 bases removed from V and 3 bases from J, the gap between germline ends came to 10 bases. CDR3 DNA: TGTGCCAGCAACGAGGACAGCTACAATGAGCAGTTCTTC. Translated, it gives CASNEDSYNEQFF.

This clone appeared a single time. The chain is built from TRBV9 and TRBJ2-2; 12 bases map to TRBD2. This CDR3 is built from 18 residues. After removal of 0 bases from V and 2 bases from J, the junction contained 5 bases not matched to a gene. Germline V CDR1 and CDR2: SGDLS, YYNGEE. The CDR3 region has the DNA TGTGCCAGCAGCGTAGCTCGGACTAGCGGGGTAAACACCGGGGAGCTGTTTTTT. This codes for CASSVARTSGVNTGELFF.

V is TRBV4-3 and J is TRBJ1-1, with TRBD1 as a possible D gene (5 bases). The CDR3 extends over 13 amino acids. Trimming removed 2 bases at V and 7 bases at J, with 11 bases between. The germline gives CDR1 LGHNA, CDR2 YSLEER. The CDR3 spells CASSQLGAIEAFF. As DNA, the CDR3 is TGCGCCAGCAGCCAACTTGGGGCGATTGAAGCTTTCTTT.

This chain links TRBV27 with TRBJ2-3, with a weak D call TRBD1 (6 bases). Per the germline V gene, CDR1 is MNHEY and CDR2 is SMNVEV (reference sequence). The CDR3 has 14 amino acids. Trimming stripped 0 bases from V and 7 bases from J, with 11 bases between. CDR3 sequence: CASSLSLGAYTQYF. The DNA of the CDR3 is TGTGCCAGCAGTTTATCGCTGGGGGCTTATACGCAGTATTTT.

The chain joins TRBV6-5 to TRBJ1-1; D is perhaps TRBD1 (6 bases). V was shortened by 7 bases and J by 1 base, with 13 bases between the two germline ends. The CDR3 loop spans 14 amino acids. Germline CDR1 and CDR2: MNHEY and SVGAGI. CDR3 nucleotides: TGTGCCAGCATAATTGGCAGGGGGAACACTGAAGCTTTCTTT. The encoded protein is CASIIGRGNTEAFF.

CDR3 protein: CASSQDWQGKIYEQYF. CDR3 in DNA: TGCGCCAGCAGCCAAGATTGGCAGGGGAAAATCTACGAGCAGTACTTC. V usage is TRBV4-1 and J usage is TRBJ2-7; tentatively, D is TRBD1 (6 bases). There are 16 residues in the CDR3. Trimming stripped 0 bases from V and 3 bases from J, with 15 bases between. CDR1 and CDR2 from the germline V gene are MGHRA and YSYEKL.

The rearrangement uses TRBV28 and TRBJ2-7, with 9 bases matching TRBD1. Germline V gene sequence: CDR1 MDHEN, CDR2 SYDVKM. Trimming took 6 bases from V and 4 from J; bases not matched to a gene: 7. The CDR3 runs 14 residues. This chain's CDR3 is CASSSGTGTYEQYF. The CDR3 DNA reads TGTGCCAGCAGCTCTGGGACAGGGACGTACGAGCAGTACTTC.

This chain joins TRBV7-9 and TRBJ1-2; D not certain. Trimming removed 5 bases at V and 0 bases at J, with 13 bases between. Looked up from germline, CDR1 is SEHNR and CDR2 is FQNEAQ (reference sequence). CDR3 length equals 15 residues. CDR3 DNA: TGTGCCAGCAGCCCAGGCCCCGGACCTAACTATGGCTACACCTTC. This gives the protein CASSPGPGPNYGYTF.

V and J are TRBV7-8 and TRBJ1-5, with D tentatively TRBD1 (6 bases). The V gene's germline CDR1 is SGHVS and CDR2 FQNEAQ. This CDR3 spans 16 amino acids. The V gene lost 1 base and the J gene lost 6 bases, with 16 bases spanning the gap. The CDR3 nucleotides are TGTGCCAGCAGCTTAGGTGTGGAGGGAGGGGGTCAGCCCCAGCATTTT. Translating gives CASSLGVEGGGQPQHF.

A few counts support this clone. V and J are TRBV29-1 and TRBJ1-5; D may be TRBD1 (6 bases). CDR1 and CDR2 from the germline V gene are SQVTM and ANQGSEA. CDR3 length equals 13 residues. With 6 bases removed from V and 2 bases from J, the gap between germline ends came to 11 bases. The CDR3 DNA follows: TGCAGCGTCATACAGGGCCGCAATCAGCCCCAGCATTTT. It encodes CSVIQGRNQPQHF.

The chain combines TRBV28 with TRBJ1-1; 9 bases align to TRBD1. The ends lost 2 bases at V and 2 bases at J; junction bases unmatched: 3. The CDR3 contains 15 residues. Germline CDR1 is MDHEN and CDR2 is SYDVKM. The CDR3 coding sequence is TGTGCCAGCAGTTTAAACAGGGGGCGCAACACTGAAGCTTTCTTT. Translating it yields CASSLNRGRNTEAFF.

This clone was recorded a few times. V is TRBV28 and J is TRBJ1-5; D is unresolved. The CDR3 contains 11 residues. With 6 bases removed from V and 7 bases from J, the gap between germline ends came to 7 bases. The germline CDR1 and CDR2 sequences are MDHEN and SYDVKM. The chain's CDR3 is CASSGGQPQHF. The CDR3 DNA follows: TGTGCCAGCAGCGGAGGGCAGCCCCAGCATTTT.